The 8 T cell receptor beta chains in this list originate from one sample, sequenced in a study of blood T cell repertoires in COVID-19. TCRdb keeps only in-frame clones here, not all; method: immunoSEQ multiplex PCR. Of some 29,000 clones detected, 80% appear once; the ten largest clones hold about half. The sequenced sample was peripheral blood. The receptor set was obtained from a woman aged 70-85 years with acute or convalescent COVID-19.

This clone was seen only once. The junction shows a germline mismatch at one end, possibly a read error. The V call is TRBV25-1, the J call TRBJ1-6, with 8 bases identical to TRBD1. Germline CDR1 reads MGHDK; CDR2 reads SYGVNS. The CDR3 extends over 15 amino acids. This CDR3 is CASSAMTGDHSPLPF. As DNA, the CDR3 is TGTGCCAGCAGTGCCATGACAGGGGATCATTCACCCCTCCCCTTT.

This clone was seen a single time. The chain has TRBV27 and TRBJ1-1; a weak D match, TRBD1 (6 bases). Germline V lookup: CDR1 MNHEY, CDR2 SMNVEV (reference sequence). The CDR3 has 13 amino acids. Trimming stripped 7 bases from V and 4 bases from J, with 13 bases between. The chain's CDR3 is CASTMGGPTEAFF. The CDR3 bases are TGTGCCAGCACCATGGGGGGGCCCACTGAAGCTTTCTTT.

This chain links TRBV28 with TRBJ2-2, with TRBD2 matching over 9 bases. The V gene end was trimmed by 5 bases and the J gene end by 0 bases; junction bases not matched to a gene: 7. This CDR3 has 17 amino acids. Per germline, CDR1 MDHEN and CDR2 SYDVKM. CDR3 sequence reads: CASSITAGGPNTGELFF. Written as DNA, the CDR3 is TGTGCCAGCAGTATTACAGCGGGGGGACCGAACACCGGGGAGCTGTTTTTT.

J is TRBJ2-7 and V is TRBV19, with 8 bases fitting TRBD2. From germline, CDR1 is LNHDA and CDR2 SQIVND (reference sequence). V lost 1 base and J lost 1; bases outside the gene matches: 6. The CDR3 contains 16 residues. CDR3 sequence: CASSIGRAGASYEQYF. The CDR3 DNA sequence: TGTGCCAGTAGTATAGGACGAGCGGGGGCTTCCTACGAGCAGTACTTC.

The CDR3 protein is CASSPPGGWDYEQYF. DNA for the CDR3: TGTGCCAGCTCACCACCAGGAGGGTGGGACTACGAGCAGTACTTC. The chain joins TRBV18 to TRBJ2-7; D perhaps matches TRBD2 (6 bases). Germline loops: CDR1 KGHSH, CDR2 LQKENI. This CDR3 is built from 15 residues. Trimming stripped 0 bases from V and 3 bases from J, with 12 bases between. The entire variable domain, with the rest obtained from reference TRBV18 and TRBJ2-7, is as follows: NAGVMQNPRHLVRRRGQEARLRCSPMKGHSHVYWYRQLPEEGLKFMVYLQKENIIDESGMPKERFSAEFPKEGPSILRIQQVVRGDSAAYFCASSPPGGWDYEQYFGPGTRLTVT.

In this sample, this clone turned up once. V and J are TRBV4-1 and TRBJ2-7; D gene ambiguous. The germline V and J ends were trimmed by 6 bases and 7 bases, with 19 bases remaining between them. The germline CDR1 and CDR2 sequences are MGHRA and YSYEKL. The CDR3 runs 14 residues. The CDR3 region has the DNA TGCGCCAGCAGGCCCCTGACCCGGGTGCGGGAGCAGTACTTC. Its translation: CASRPLTRVREQYF.

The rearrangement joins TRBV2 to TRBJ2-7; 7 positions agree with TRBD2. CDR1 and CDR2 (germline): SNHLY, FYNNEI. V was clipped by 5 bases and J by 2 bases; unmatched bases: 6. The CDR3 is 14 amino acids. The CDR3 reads CASSRGGAAYEQYF. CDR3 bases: TGTGCCAGCAGTCGGGGAGGGGCAGCCTACGAGCAGTACTTC.

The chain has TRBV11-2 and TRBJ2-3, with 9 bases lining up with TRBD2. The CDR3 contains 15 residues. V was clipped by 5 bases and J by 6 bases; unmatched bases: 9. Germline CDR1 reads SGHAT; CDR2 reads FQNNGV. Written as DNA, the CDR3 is TGTGCCAGCAGCAGGCGGGGGGGCCTTGGGGATACGCAGTATTTT. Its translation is CASSRRGGLGDTQYF.